A single count supports the clone carrying this T cell receptor (beta chain). Some clones are missing from TCRdb's copy, which holds only in-frame ones; the method was immunoSEQ multiplex PCR. The sample records 60,000 to 75,000 clones, less than 90% being singletons. This sample was included in a study of OX40 agonist ivuxolimab in advanced cancers. This CDR3 region has 14 residues. V lost 6 bases and J lost 4, with 15 bases in between. Germline CDR1 and CDR2: MNHEY and SVGAGI. This specimen consisted of CD4+ or CD8+ T cells sorted from blood, obtained in a trial of the OX40 agonist ivuxolimab. The source of this sequence is an adult with an advanced solid tumor such as melanoma, head and neck, liver or kidney cancer. The chain carries TRBV6-5 and TRBJ1-2, with D perhaps TRBD1 (6 bases). This CDR3 is CASRKQGIGYGYTF. As DNA, the CDR3 is TGTGCCAGCAGAAAACAGGGAATCGGCTATGGCTACACCTTC.